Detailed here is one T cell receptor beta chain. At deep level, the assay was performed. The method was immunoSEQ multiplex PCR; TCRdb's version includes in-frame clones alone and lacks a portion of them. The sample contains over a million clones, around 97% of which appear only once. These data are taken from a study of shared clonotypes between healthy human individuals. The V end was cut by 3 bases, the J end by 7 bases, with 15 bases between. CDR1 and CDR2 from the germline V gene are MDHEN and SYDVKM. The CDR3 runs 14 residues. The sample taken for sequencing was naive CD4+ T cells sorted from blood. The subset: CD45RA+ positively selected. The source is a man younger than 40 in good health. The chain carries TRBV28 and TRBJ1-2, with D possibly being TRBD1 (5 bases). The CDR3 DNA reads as TGTGCCAGCAGTTTCCTGGAGGGGCCTTCTGGCTACACCTTC. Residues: CASSFLEGPSGYTF.